Given below is one TCR beta chain in context. The entry originates in a study of T cell changes during pregnancy in multiple sclerosis. Produced via immunoSEQ multiplex PCR; TCRdb's table is partial and in-frame only. The sample records tens of thousands of clones, almost 97% being singletons. The CDR3 runs 16 residues. J was trimmed by 3 bases and V by 3 bases; bases with no gene match: 8. The germline V gene encodes CDR1 MDHEN and CDR2 SYDVKM. The origin of this receptor is a female donor with multiple sclerosis, enrolled in a pregnancy study. J is TRBJ2-1 and V is TRBV28; TRBD2 agrees at 7 bases. This sample comprised CD8+ T cells from peripheral blood mononuclear cells, obtained after pregnancy. The CDR3: CASSFGVLAGYNEQFF. The CDR3 nucleotides are TGTGCCAGCAGTTTTGGTGTGTTAGCGGGCTACAATGAGCAGTTCTTC.